One sample yielded the 26 T cell receptor beta chains listed below, sequenced in a study of T cells expressing NK-cell markers. TCRdb reprocessed the 5' RACE reads; each CDR3 protein has one entry and no DNA is given. The ten top clones account for about 7.1%, within a sample of 400,000 to 500,000 distinct CDR3 sequences. Sequenced sample: blood T cells: a sorted CD56 or NKG2C T cell subset, CD4+ or CD8+ T cells, or bulk PBMC T cells (not recorded which). The receptors come from a woman between 18 and 69 years old in good health.

The V call is TRBV20-1, the J call TRBJ1-2; absent DNA, TCRdb's TRBD1 call cannot be checked. This CDR3 comprises 15 residues. Germline-derived CDR1 and CDR2 are DFQATT and SNEGSKA (reference sequence). This CDR3 reads CSAKAPGQGASGYTF.

V gene TRBV20-1 combines with J gene TRBJ2-1; TCRdb designates TRBD2, a call that cannot be tested without DNA. Germline CDR1 is DFQATT and CDR2 is SNEGSKA (reference sequence). CDR3 length equals 15 residues. CDR3 loop: CSGSAVAGRYNEQFF.

The CDR3 loop reads CASSTTTSPPCYTF. The chain has TRBV6-5 and TRBJ1-2; TCRdb lists TRBD1, though no DNA is available to test this call. The length of the CDR3 is 14 residues. Germline assignment: CDR1 MNHEY and CDR2 SVGAGI.

This chain links TRBV19 with TRBJ1-2; TCRdb indicates TRBD1, and absent DNA this call remains unverified. The CDR3 contains 15 residues. Germline CDR1 is LNHDA and CDR2 is SQIVND (reference sequence). The CDR3 loop reads CASSHPSGTASVNTF.

The J gene is TRBJ1-1, the V gene TRBV13; TCRdb outputs TRBD1, but without DNA this stays unchecked. The CDR3 contains 13 residues. Germline V gene data show CDR1 as PRHDT and CDR2 as FYEKMQ (reference sequence). CDR3 loop: CASDAGGVTEAFF.

The rearrangement links TRBV7-2 to TRBJ1-2; TCRdb's D call of TRBD1 is untestable without DNA. Germline CDR1 reads SGHTA; CDR2 reads FQGNSA. The CDR3 has 12 amino acids. The CDR3 loop reads CASRPDSYGYTF.

The chain carries TRBV15 and TRBJ2-4; TCRdb returns TRBD1, unconfirmable since there is no DNA. There are 15 residues in the CDR3. Germline CDR1 and CDR2: LNHNV and YYDKDF (reference sequence). The CDR3 here is CATSRDRDRQNIQYF.

The chain is built from TRBV7-2 and TRBJ2-7. This CDR3 has 14 residues. CDR1 is SGHTA and CDR2 is FQGNSA in the germline V gene. The chain's CDR3 is CASRLSGSPYEQYF.

The V call is TRBV7-2, the J call TRBJ2-7. Germline lookup yields CDR1 SGHTA and CDR2 FQGNSA. CDR3 length: 12 residues. CDR3 in amino acids: CASSQWSYEQYF.

The chain has TRBV30 and TRBJ2-4; the D call of TRBD1 rests on TCRdb alone, since no DNA is present to check it. Germline V lookup: CDR1 GTSNPN, CDR2 SVGIG (reference sequence). This CDR3 comprises 13 residues. CDR3 sequence reads: CAWSDGGHVIQYF.

J is TRBJ2-1 and V is TRBV5-1; TCRdb picks TRBD1, but there is no DNA to check that call. This CDR3 is built from 15 residues. CDR1 and CDR2 (germline): SGHRS, YFSETQ. The CDR3 protein is CASRAGTGTYNEQFF.

V usage is TRBV12-3 or TRBV12-4 and J usage is TRBJ2-1; absent DNA, TCRdb's TRBD1 call cannot be checked. This CDR3 spans 14 amino acids. The CDR3 here is CASTGGSSYNEQFF.

The J gene is TRBJ2-3, the V gene TRBV5-4; the TCRdb call, TRBD2, lacks DNA for checking. The CDR3 runs 14 residues. Germline-derived CDR1 and CDR2 are SGHNT and YYREEE (reference sequence). CDR3 amino acids: CASSYGLAGDTQYF. The full variable domain, with the rest looked up from reference TRBV5-4 and TRBJ2-3, is ETGVTQSPTHLIKTRGQQVTLRCSSQSGHNTVSWYQQALGQGPQFIFQYYREEENGRGNFPPRFSGLQFPNYSSELNVNALELDDSALYLCASSYGLAGDTQYFGPGTRLTVL.

V usage is TRBV7-2 and J usage is TRBJ2-3. The CDR3 loop spans 13 amino acids. Germline CDR1 is SGHTA and CDR2 is FQGNSA. The CDR3: CASSLVGRDTQYF. The full variable domain, rest sourced from reference TRBV7-2 and TRBJ2-3, is GAGVSQSPSNKVTEKGKDVELRCDPISGHTALYWYRQSLGQGLEFLIYFQGNSAPDKSGLPSDRFSAERTGGSVSTLTIQRTQQEDSAVYLCASSLVGRDTQYFGPGTRLTVL.

V gene TRBV20-1 combines with J gene TRBJ1-1. CDR3 length equals 11 residues. The germline gives CDR1 DFQATT, CDR2 SNEGSKA (reference sequence). CDR3 in amino acids: CSANMNTEAFF.

CDR3 residues: CASSLRTDGEAFF. This chain joins TRBV7-2 and TRBJ1-1. CDR1 is SGHTA and CDR2 is FQGNSA in the germline V gene. The CDR3 is 13 amino acids. The variable domain in full, with the rest retrieved from reference TRBV7-2 and TRBJ1-1, is GAGVSQSPSNKVTEKGKDVELRCDPISGHTALYWYRQSLGQGLEFLIYFQGNSAPDKSGLPSDRFSAERTGGSVSTLTIQRTQQEDSAVYLCASSLRTDGEAFFGQGTRLTVV.

J is TRBJ1-5 and V is TRBV18; TCRdb names TRBD1, which stays unverified in the absence of DNA. The CDR3 runs to 15 residues. Germline assignment: CDR1 KGHSH and CDR2 LQKENI. CDR3 amino acids: CASSPRNRENQPQHF.

V and J are TRBV18 and TRBJ2-1. Germline loops: CDR1 KGHSH, CDR2 LQKENI. The CDR3 has 16 residues. The chain's CDR3 is CASSPTVSSSYNEQFF.

This chain joins TRBV20-1 and TRBJ2-3; TCRdb selects TRBD1, and the lack of DNA leaves this call unchecked. This CDR3 is 18 amino acids long. Germline lookup yields CDR1 DFQATT and CDR2 SNEGSKA (reference sequence). CDR3 protein: CSVPTWDSKRPNTDTQYF.

The V call is TRBV29-1, the J call TRBJ1-1; TCRdb gives TRBD1 as the D gene, but with no DNA this cannot be confirmed. The CDR3 is 14 residues long. From germline, CDR1 is SQVTM and CDR2 ANQGSEA. CDR3 region: CSVEERTRNTEAFF.

The chain combines TRBV23-1 with TRBJ2-2; TCRdb proposes TRBD1, but this gene call is untestable without DNA. TRBV23-1 is given ORF status, its function remaining uncertain. The CDR3 runs 16 residues. CDR3 residues: CASSQSWGFNTGELFF.

This chain uses TRBV5-1 with TRBJ1-5. The CDR3 spans 16 residues. The germline CDR1 and CDR2 sequences are SGHRS and YFSETQ. The CDR3 is CASSPDGEGSNQPQHF.

V gene TRBV21-1 combines with J gene TRBJ2-5; no DNA is available, so the TRBD1 call from TCRdb remains unchecked. TRBV21-1 is marked as a pseudogene. The CDR3 totals 15 residues. The CDR3 loop is CASREIGDRAKTQYF.

V gene TRBV29-1 combines with J gene TRBJ2-7; TCRdb reports TRBD1, a call that lacks DNA to check it against. The CDR3 covers 15 residues. Germline V CDR1 and CDR2: SQVTM, ANQGSEA. The CDR3 is CSVEGLRSGKGEQYF.

J is TRBJ1-5 and V is TRBV24-1. Germline assignment: CDR1 KGHDR and CDR2 SFDVKD. The CDR3 runs 14 residues. The CDR3: CATSEGASNGPQHF.

The J gene is TRBJ1-1, the V gene TRBV6-5; as DNA is missing, the TRBD1 call by TCRdb cannot be tested. From germline, CDR1 is MNHEY and CDR2 SVGAGI. This CDR3 contains 14 residues. The CDR3: CASSYPGQLSEAFF.